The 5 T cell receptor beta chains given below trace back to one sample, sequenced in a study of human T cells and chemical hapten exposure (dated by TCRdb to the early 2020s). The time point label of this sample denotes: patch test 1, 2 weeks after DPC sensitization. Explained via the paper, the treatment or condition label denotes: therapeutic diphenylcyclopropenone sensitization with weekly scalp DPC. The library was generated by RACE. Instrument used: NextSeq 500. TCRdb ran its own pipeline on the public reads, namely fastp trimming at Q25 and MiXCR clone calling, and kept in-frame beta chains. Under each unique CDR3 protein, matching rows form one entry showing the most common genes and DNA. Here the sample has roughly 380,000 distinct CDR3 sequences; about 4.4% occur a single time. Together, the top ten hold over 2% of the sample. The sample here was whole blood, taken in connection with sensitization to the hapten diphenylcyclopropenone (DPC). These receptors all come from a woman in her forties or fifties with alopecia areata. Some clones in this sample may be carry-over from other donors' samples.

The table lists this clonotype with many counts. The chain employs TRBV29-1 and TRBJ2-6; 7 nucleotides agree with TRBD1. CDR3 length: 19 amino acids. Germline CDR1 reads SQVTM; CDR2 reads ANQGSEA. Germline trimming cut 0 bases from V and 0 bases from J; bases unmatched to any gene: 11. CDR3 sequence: CSVEDRRRDSLSGANVLTF. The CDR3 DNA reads TGCAGCGTTGAAGATCGTCGCCGGGACAGCCTCTCTGGGGCCAACGTCCTGACTTTC. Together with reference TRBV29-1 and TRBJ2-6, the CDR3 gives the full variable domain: SAVISQKPSRDICQRGTSLTIQCQVDSQVTMMFWYRQQPGQSLTLIATANQGSEATYESGFVIDKFPISRPNLTFSTLTVSNMSPEDSSIYLCSVEDRRRDSLSGANVLTFGAGSRLTVL.

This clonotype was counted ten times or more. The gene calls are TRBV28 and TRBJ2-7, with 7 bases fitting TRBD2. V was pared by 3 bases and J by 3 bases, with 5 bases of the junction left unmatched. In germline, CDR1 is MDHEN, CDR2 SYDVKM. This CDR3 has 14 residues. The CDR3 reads CASSFSLAIYEQYF. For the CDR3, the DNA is TGTGCCAGCAGTTTCTCACTAGCGATCTACGAGCAGTACTTC. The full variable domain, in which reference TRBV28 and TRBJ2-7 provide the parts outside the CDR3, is DVKVTQSSRYLVKRTGEKVFLECVQDMDHENMFWYRQDPGLGLRLIYFSYDVKMKEKGDIPEGYSVSREKKERFSLILESASTNQTSMYLCASSFSLAIYEQYFGPGTRLTVT.

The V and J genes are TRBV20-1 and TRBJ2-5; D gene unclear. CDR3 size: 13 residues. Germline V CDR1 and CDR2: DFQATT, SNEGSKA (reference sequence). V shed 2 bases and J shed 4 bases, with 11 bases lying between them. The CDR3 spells CSARWPLRETQYF. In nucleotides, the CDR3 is TGCAGTGCTAGATGGCCGCTCCGAGAGACCCAGTACTTC.

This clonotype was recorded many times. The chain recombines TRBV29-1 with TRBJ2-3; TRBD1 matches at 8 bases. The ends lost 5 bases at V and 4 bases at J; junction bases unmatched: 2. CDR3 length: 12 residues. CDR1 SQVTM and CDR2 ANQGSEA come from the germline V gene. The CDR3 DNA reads TGCAGCGTTCCGGGACAGGCAGATACGCAGTATTTT. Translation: CSVPGQADTQYF.

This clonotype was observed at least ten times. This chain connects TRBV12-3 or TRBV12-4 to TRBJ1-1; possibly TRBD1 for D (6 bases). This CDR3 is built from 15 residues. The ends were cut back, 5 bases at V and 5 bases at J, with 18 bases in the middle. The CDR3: CASSATGLGGTEAFF. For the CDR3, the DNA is TGTGCCAGCAGTGCGACAGGTTTGGGGGGGACTGAAGCTTTCTTT.